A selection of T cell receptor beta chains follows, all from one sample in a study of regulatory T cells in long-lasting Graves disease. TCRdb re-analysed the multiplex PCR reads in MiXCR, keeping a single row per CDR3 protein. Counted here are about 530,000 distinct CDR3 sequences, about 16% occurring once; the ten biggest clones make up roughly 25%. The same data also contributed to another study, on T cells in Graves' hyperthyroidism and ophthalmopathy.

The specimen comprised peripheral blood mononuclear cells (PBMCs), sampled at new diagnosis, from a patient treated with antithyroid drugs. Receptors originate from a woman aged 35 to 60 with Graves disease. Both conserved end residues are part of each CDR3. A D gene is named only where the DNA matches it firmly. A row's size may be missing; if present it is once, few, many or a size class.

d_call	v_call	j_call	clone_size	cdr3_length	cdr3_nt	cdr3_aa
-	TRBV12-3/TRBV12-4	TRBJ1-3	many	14	TGTGCCAGCAGTTTTCGGGTCAGAGGAAACACCATATATTTT	CASSFRVRGNTIYF
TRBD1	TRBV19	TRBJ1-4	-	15	TGTGCCAGTAGCGAGGGGGCTAGTCTAGGTGAAAAACTGTTTTTT	CASSEGASLGEKLFF
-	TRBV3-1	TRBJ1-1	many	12	TGTGCCAGCAGCCAAATGGACGGTGAAGCTTTCTTT	CASSQMDGEAFF
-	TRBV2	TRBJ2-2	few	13	TGTGCCAGCAGTGAAACTCGTGGCGGGGAGCTGTTTTTT	CASSETRGGELFF
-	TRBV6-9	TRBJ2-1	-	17	TGTGCCAGCAGTTTCCTATCCAGAGGGCTGAGAGACAATGAGCAGTTCTTC	CASSFLSRGLRDNEQFF
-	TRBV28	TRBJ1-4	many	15	TGTGCCACCACTACCACAGGACCAAGGAGTGAAAAACTGTTTTTT	CATTTTGPRSEKLFF
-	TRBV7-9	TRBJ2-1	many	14	TGTGCCAGCAGCTACGCCGGAGGGGGGAATGAGCAGTTCTTC	CASSYAGGGNEQFF
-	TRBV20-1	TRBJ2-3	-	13	TGCAGTTCTTCGCGACAAGACACAGATACGCAGTATTTT	CSSSRQDTDTQYF
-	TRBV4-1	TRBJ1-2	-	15	TGCGCCAGCAGCCGGGGGGGGGGGCTGGACTATGGCTACACCTTC	CASSRGGGLDYGYTF
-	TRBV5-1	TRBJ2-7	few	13	TGCGCCAGCAGAGAACAGGGGAGGTACGAGCAGTACTTC	CASREQGRYEQYF
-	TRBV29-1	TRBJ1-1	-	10	TGCAGCGTTGGTAGCGGTGAAGCTTTCTTT	CSVGSGEAFF
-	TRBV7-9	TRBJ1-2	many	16	TGTGCCAGCAGCTCGTCTACGAGGAAACTCGGGAAAGGCTACACCTTC	CASSSSTRKLGKGYTF
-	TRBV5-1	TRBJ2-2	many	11	TGCGCCAGCAGTGATACCGGGGAGCTGTTTTTT	CASSDTGELFF
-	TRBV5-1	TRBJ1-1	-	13	TGCGCCAGCACAGTAAACTTGAACACTGAAGCTTTCTTT	CASTVNLNTEAFF
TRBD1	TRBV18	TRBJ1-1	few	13	TGTGCCAGCTCAATGCGGGACAGGGCGGAAGCTTTCTTT	CASSMRDRAEAFF
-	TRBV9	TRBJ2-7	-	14	TGTGCCAGCAGCGGTAGCCCGAGTGACTACGAGCAGTACTTC	CASSGSPSDYEQYF
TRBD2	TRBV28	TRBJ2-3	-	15	TGTGCCAGCAGTTTATTTCGAGGTAGCGGGAATACGCAGTATTTT	CASSLFRGSGNTQYF
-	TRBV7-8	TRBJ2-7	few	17	TGTGCCAGCAGCTTAGAACCTCCATTCCCCAGCTTCTACGAGCAGTACTTC	CASSLEPPFPSFYEQYF
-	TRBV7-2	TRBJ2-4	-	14	TGTGCCAGCAGTGCCGGACGGGACAAAAACATTCAGTACTTC	CASSAGRDKNIQYF
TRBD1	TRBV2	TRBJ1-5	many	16	TGTGCCAGCAGCTGGGACAGGGTGAACAGCAATCAGCCCCAGCATTTT	CASSWDRVNSNQPQHF
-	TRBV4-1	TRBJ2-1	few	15	TGCGCCAGCAGCCAATGGACAGCCCTGGGCAATGAGCAGTTCTTC	CASSQWTALGNEQFF
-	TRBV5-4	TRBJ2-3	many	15	TGTGCCAGCAGCTTGGTCGGGTCTCCGACAGATACGCAGTATTTT	CASSLVGSPTDTQYF
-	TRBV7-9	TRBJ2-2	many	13	TGTGCCAGCAGCTTAAGTCACACCGGGGAGCTGTTTTTT	CASSLSHTGELFF